A selection of T cell receptor beta chains follows, all from one sample in a study of blood T cell repertoires in COVID-19. Here immunoSEQ multiplex PCR was the method, and the copy in TCRdb shows in-frame clones only, minus some. The profile covers 65,000 to 95,000 clones, with roughly nine tenths appearing a single time and 8.9% taken by the ten largest. Sample: peripheral blood. The origin of the receptors is an elderly man with acute or convalescent COVID-19. Both conserved end residues are part of each CDR3. A D gene is named only where the DNA matches it firmly. Clone size is shown for a subset of rows, as once, few, many or a class of expanded clone.

TRBV7-2	TRBD1	TRBJ1-6	NA	TGTGCCAGCAGCCACAGGACAGGACCAAATTCACCCCTCCACTTT	CASSHRTGPNSPLHF
TRBV3-1/TRBV3-2	NA	TRBJ1-2	NA	TGTGCCAGCAGCCAAGATATCTGGACTCCCTATGGCTACACCTTC	CASSQDIWTPYGYTF
TRBV7-9	NA	TRBJ2-1	NA	TGTGCCAGCAGTGAGAGGGACTCGGCAAGAATCGAGCAGTTCTTC	CASSERDSARIEQFF
TRBV7-3	NA	TRBJ2-5	NA	TGTGCCAGCAGCTCCGACACATCCCCGGGAAAGACCCAGTACTTC	CASSSDTSPGKTQYF
TRBV4-1	NA	TRBJ1-2	NA	TGCGCCAGCAGCCGGACAGCTAACTATGGCTACACCTTC	CASSRTANYGYTF
TRBV19	TRBD1	TRBJ1-5	NA	TGTGCCAGTAGTGGGGGACAGGGGGCGAGCAATCAGCCCCAGCATTTT	CASSGGQGASNQPQHF
TRBV5-1	TRBD1	TRBJ2-3	NA	TGCGCCAGTAGGGACAGGGTCAGCACAGATACGCAGTATTTT	CASRDRVSTDTQYF
TRBV15	NA	TRBJ1-1	NA	TGTGCCACCAGCAGAGGAGGTTCCTTCACTGAAGCTTTCTTT	CATSRGGSFTEAFF
TRBV7-6	NA	TRBJ2-7	few	TGTGCCAGCAGCTCGCTGCTTGACGGGGAGCAGTACTTC	CASSSLLDGEQYF
TRBV7-9	TRBD1	TRBJ2-7	NA	TGTGCCAGCAGTCATACCGGGACAGGGGGTAATCACGAGCAGTACTTC	CASSHTGTGGNHEQYF
TRBV19	NA	TRBJ2-5	NA	TGTGCCAGTAGTAACGGAGTCCCAGAGACCCAGTACTTC	CASSNGVPETQYF
TRBV9	NA	TRBJ1-2	NA	TGTGCCAGCAGCGTGTCCTGGGAACAGGGCTATGGCTACACCTTC	CASSVSWEQGYGYTF
TRBV7-3	NA	TRBJ2-5	NA	TGTGCCAGCAGCCCCGGACAGGGACTACAAGAGACCCAGTACTTC	CASSPGQGLQETQYF
TRBV27	TRBD2	TRBJ2-1	few	TGTGCCAGCAGTTTACTCGGACTAGCGGAGGGTGAGCAGTTCTTC	CASSLLGLAEGEQFF
TRBV6-5	TRBD1	TRBJ1-2	once	TGTGCCATCGGGGACAGGATGACAAACTATGGCTACACCTTC	CAIGDRMTNYGYTF
TRBV19	TRBD1	TRBJ1-5	NA	TGTGCCAGTGGGTCAGAGGGCAGGGGGCTAGAGCAGCCCCAGCATTTT	CASGSEGRGLEQPQHF
TRBV7-8	NA	TRBJ1-1	few	TGTGCCAGCAGCTTAGTTGAGAAGACTTTGAACACTGAAGCTTTCTTT	CASSLVEKTLNTEAFF
TRBV4-1	NA	TRBJ1-6	NA	TGCGCCAGCAGCCGTGCACAGTTTTTTAGTGATTCACCCCTCCACTTT	CASSRAQFFSDSPLHF
TRBV29-1	TRBD1	TRBJ2-5	NA	TGCAGCGTTGCCCTCGGGACAGGGGGCGCAAAGACCCAGTACTTC	CSVALGTGGAKTQYF
TRBV5-5	TRBD1	TRBJ1-5	NA	TGTGCCAGCAGTGACGCCGGGACAGGCAATCAGCCCCAGCATTTT	CASSDAGTGNQPQHF
TRBV30	TRBD1	TRBJ1-1	NA	TGTGTCTTGGACAGGGGGCGAATCACTGAAGCTTTCTTT	CVLDRGRITEAFF
TRBV4-1	TRBD2	TRBJ2-1	NA	TGCGCCAGCAGCCAAGAAGTAGAGCGGGGCAACAATGAGCAGTTCTTC	CASSQEVERGNNEQFF
TRBV6-1	TRBD1	TRBJ1-5	NA	TGTGCCAGCAGTGAGCGACAGGGGACGGTCAATCAGCCCCAGCATTTT	CASSERQGTVNQPQHF
TRBV7-3	TRBD1	TRBJ2-3	NA	TGTGCCAGCAGTTTGGGACAGGGAGATACGCAGTATTTT	CASSLGQGDTQYF
TRBV9	NA	TRBJ1-2	NA	TGTGCCAGCAGCTTACGGGCCCAGGGGGGCTACACCTTC	CASSLRAQGGYTF
TRBV5-4	TRBD1	TRBJ2-7	NA	TGTGCCAGCAGCTCGGCCAACAGGGGCGCCTACGAGCAGTACTTC	CASSSANRGAYEQYF
TRBV5-1	TRBD1	TRBJ2-5	NA	TGCGCCAGCAGCTTGTCGGGACAGGGGTGGGGAGAGACCCAGTACTTC	CASSLSGQGWGETQYF
TRBV6-5	NA	TRBJ2-3	NA	TGTGCCAGCATCCGGGGGGCGGGAGATACGCAGTATTTT	CASIRGAGDTQYF
TRBV11-2	TRBD2	TRBJ2-1	NA	TGTGCCAGCAGCTTAGTAGGCGGGGGGCTCTACAATGAGCAGTTCTTC	CASSLVGGGLYNEQFF
TRBV24-1	TRBD2	TRBJ2-3	NA	TGCGCCACCAGTGACGCGGGGGGCCGAAAAAGCACAGATACGCAGTATTTT	CATSDAGGRKSTDTQYF
TRBV30	TRBD1	TRBJ1-5	NA	TGTGCCTGGAGTGCCGGGACAGGGGATTCTCAGCCCCAGCATTTT	CAWSAGTGDSQPQHF
TRBV13	NA	TRBJ1-1	NA	TGTGCCAGCAGCTTAGATGCCGGCGGCACTGAAGCTTTCTTT	CASSLDAGGTEAFF
TRBV29-1	TRBD1	TRBJ1-2	NA	TGCAGCGTTGGACCCTATACAGGGGAGAGGTATGGCTACACCTTC	CSVGPYTGERYGYTF
TRBV5-8	NA	TRBJ1-2	NA	TGTGCCAGCAAGAGGGCTCTTAACTATGGCTACACCTTC	CASKRALNYGYTF
TRBV6-1	NA	TRBJ1-6	NA	TGTGCCAGCAGTGCGGACAGTAGCTCCTATAATTCACCCCTCCACTTT	CASSADSSSYNSPLHF
TRBV5-1	TRBD1	TRBJ2-1	NA	TGCGCCAGCAGCGATCCGGGACAGGGGTTGGATGAGCAGTTCTTC	CASSDPGQGLDEQFF
TRBV19	TRBD2	TRBJ2-7	NA	TGTGCCAGTAGTACCAACCCTCTACTAGCGGCTTACTACGAGCAGTACTTC	CASSTNPLLAAYYEQYF
TRBV4-1	TRBD1	TRBJ1-6	NA	TGCGCCAGCAGCCAAGCCCCACAGGGGCAGAATTCACCCCTCCACTTT	CASSQAPQGQNSPLHF
TRBV19	NA	TRBJ1-5	NA	TGTGCCAGTAGTGTGATAGAGTGGCAGCCCCAGCATTTT	CASSVIEWQPQHF
TRBV10-3	TRBD1	TRBJ1-2	NA	TGTGCCATCAGTGCCGACGGACAGGGCTTTGGCTACACCTTC	CAISADGQGFGYTF
TRBV4-1	NA	TRBJ1-1	NA	TGCGCCAGCAGCCAAGATTTCGCCAGCGCAGCTTTCTTT	CASSQDFASAAFF